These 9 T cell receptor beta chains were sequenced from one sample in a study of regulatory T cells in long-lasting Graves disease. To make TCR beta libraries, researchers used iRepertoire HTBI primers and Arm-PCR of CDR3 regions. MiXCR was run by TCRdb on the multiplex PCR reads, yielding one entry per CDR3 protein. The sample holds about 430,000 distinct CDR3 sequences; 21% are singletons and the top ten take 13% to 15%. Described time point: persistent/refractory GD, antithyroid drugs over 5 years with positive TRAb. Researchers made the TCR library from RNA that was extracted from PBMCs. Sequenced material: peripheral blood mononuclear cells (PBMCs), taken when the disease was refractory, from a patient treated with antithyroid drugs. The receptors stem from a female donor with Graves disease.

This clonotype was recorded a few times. CDR3 DNA sequence: TGTGCCAGTAGTCTTCGGACAGGGGGCTTCGTTGGTGAGCTGTTTTTT. Its protein product is CASSLRTGGFVGELFF. The gene calls are TRBV19 and TRBJ2-2; 11 bases are shared with TRBD1. The CDR3 is 16 residues long. Trimming removed 5 bases from V and 11 bases from J; junction bases left unmatched: 13. Germline CDR1 LNHDA, CDR2 SQIVND (reference sequence).

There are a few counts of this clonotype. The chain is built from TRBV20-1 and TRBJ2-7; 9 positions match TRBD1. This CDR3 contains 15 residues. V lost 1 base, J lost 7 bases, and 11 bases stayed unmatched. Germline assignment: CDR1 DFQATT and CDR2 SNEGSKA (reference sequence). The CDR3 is CSARVSGQGGGEQYF. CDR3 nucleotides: TGCAGTGCTAGAGTCTCGGGACAGGGAGGTGGTGAGCAGTACTTC.

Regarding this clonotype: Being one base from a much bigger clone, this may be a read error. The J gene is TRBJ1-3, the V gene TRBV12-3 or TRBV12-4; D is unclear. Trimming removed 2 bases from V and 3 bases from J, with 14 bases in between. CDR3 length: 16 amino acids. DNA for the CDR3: TGTGCCAGCAGTTTACAGGACGCACTCCTTGGAAACACCATATATTTT. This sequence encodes CASSLQDALLGNTIYF.

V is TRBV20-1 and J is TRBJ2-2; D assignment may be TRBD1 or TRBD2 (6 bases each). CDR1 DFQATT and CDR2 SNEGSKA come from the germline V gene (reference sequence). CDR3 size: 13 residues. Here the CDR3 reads CSAKWGATGELFF. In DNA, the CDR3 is TGCAGCGCCAAGTGGGGGGCCACCGGGGAGCTGTTTTTT.

CDR3 sequence reads: CSAGSGTSGNTGELFF. CDR3 DNA: TGCAGTGCTGGATCCGGGACTAGCGGGAACACCGGGGAGCTGTTTTTT. The rearrangement links TRBV20-1 to TRBJ2-2; 11 bases are a match to TRBD2. J lost 1 base, V lost 5 bases, and 6 bases had no gene match. The CDR3 has 16 amino acids. The V gene's germline CDR1 is DFQATT and CDR2 SNEGSKA (reference sequence).

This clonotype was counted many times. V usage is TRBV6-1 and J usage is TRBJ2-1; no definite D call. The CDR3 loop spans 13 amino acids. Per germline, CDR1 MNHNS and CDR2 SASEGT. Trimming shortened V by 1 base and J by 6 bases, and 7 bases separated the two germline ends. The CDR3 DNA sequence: TGTGCCAGCAGTGAAGTGAGACGCAATGAGCAGTTCTTC. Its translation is CASSEVRRNEQFF.

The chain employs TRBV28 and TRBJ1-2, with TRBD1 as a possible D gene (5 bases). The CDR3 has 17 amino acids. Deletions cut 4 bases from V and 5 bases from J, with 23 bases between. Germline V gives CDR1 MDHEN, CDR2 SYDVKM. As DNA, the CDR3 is TGTGCCAGCAGTTCGCCACCCCGGGGACGGGCAACATATGGCTACACCTTC. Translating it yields CASSSPPRGRATYGYTF.

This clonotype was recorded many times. The CDR3 spells CSALTSGREKSYEQYF. DNA for the CDR3: TGCAGTGCTCTGACTAGCGGGAGGGAGAAGTCCTACGAGCAGTACTTC. The chain has TRBV20-1 and TRBJ2-7, with TRBD2 matching 14 bases. The V segment lost 5 bases and the J segment 1 base; nucleotides outside the gene matches: 7. The CDR3 contains 16 residues. Germline assignment: CDR1 DFQATT and CDR2 SNEGSKA (reference sequence).

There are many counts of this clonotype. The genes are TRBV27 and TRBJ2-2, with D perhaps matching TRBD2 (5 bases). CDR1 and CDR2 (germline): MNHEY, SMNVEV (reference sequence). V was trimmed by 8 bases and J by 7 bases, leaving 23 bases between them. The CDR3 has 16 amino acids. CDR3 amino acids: CASGLLRVEEDGELFF. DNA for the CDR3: TGTGCCAGCGGACTCCTTCGGGTCGAGGAGGACGGGGAGCTGTTTTTT.